This paragraph covers one T cell receptor beta chain sequence. The data are from a study of T cell changes during pregnancy in multiple sclerosis. Per germline, CDR1 SGHAT and CDR2 FQNNGV. V was shortened by 2 bases and J by 0 bases, with 8 bases between the two germline ends. This CDR3 has 15 residues. Libraries were prepared by immunoSEQ multiplex PCR; TCRdb keeps only in-frame clonotypes and omits some of them. There are about 31,000 clones in the sample; around 91% occur only once, and over 5% lies in the top ten. Specimen: CD8+ T cells from peripheral blood mononuclear cells, collected in the second trimester of pregnancy. This chain uses TRBV11-2 with TRBJ1-3; no definite D call. The TCR originated in a female donor with multiple sclerosis, enrolled in a pregnancy study. The CDR3 region is CASSLHIASGNTIYF. The CDR3 DNA follows: TGTGCCAGCAGCTTACACATTGCCTCTGGAAACACCATATATTTT.